The source of this T cell receptor beta chain is a study of T cell repertoires in cytomegalovirus infection. About the research overall: Selection of CMV epitopes for the study included recently identified HLA-C-restricted and well-studied HLA-B-restricted ones. Overall study results and limits: HLA-C-restricted CMV clonotypes gave the most frequent clonotype in two of eight donors. Carriers of CMV plus the relevant HLA were identified by cumulative public TCR beta family frequency.

Comment on this clonotype: Its antigen is currently unknown.

The germline gives CDR1 SGHTA, CDR2 FQGNSA. The CDR3 totals 16 residues. V was pared by 5 bases and J by 2 bases, with 7 bases of the junction left unmatched. From the reads, TCRdb called clonotypes with MiXCR, one entry per CDR3 protein. The sample records hundreds of thousands of distinct CDR3 sequences, around a third being singletons. This chain uses TRBV7-2 with TRBJ2-7, with 12 bases that match TRBD2. The sequence derives from a human donor in good health (CMV status not recorded). Some clones in this sample may be carry-over from other donors' samples. The sequenced sample was cultured PBMCs, obtained from culture after CMV antigen stimulation. The CDR3 sequence: CASSTPTSGSTYEQYF. The CDR3 DNA reads TGTGCCAGCAGCACCCCGACTAGCGGGAGCACCTACGAGCAGTACTTC.